These 22 T cell receptor beta chains were all obtained from the same sample, sequenced in a study of blood T cell repertoires in COVID-19. Assay: immunoSEQ multiplex PCR; the TCRdb copy retains only in-frame clones and omits some. This repertoire shows about 340,000 clones, around 87% found once; its top ten account for under 6.5%. The sample was peripheral blood. The receptor source for this set is a woman aged 45 to 65 with COVID-19, enrolled during active disease.

This clone was detected only a few times. The CDR3 DNA sequence: TGTGCCAGCAGTACGACCGGGACTAGAACCTCCGAGCAGTACTTC. Its translation: CASSTTGTRTSEQYF. The chain carries TRBV7-2 and TRBJ2-7; 8 bases match TRBD2. J lost 6 bases, V lost 6 bases, and 13 bases had no gene match. CDR1 and CDR2 (germline): SGHTA, FQGNSA. This CDR3 region has 15 residues.

The gene calls are TRBV11-2 and TRBJ1-2; 9 bases map to TRBD1. Unmatched junction bases numbered 5, after V lost 5 bases and J lost 4 bases. The CDR3 runs to 14 residues. Germline V CDR1 and CDR2: SGHAT, FQNNGV. Here the CDR3 DNA reads TGTGCCAGCAGCGCGACAGGGGGAGGCTATGGCTACACCTTC. It encodes CASSATGGGYGYTF.

The chain uses TRBV5-1 and TRBJ2-5; 9 bases map to TRBD2. V shed 5 bases, J shed 3 bases, and the junction held 8 bases outside the gene matches. The CDR3 spans 15 residues. In germline, CDR1 is SGHRS, CDR2 YFSETQ. The CDR3 DNA reads TGCGCCAGCAGTCGGGCGGGGGGGCGAGAAGAGACCCAGTACTTC. This encodes CASSRAGGREETQYF. Full variable domain (rest looked up from reference TRBV5-1 and TRBJ2-5): KAGVTQTPRYLIKTRGQQVTLSCSPISGHRSVSWYQQTPGQGLQFLFEYFSETQRNKGNFPGRFSGRQFSNSRSEMNVSTLELGDSALYLCASSRAGGREETQYFGPGTRLLVL.

The genes are TRBV7-2 and TRBJ2-3, with 12 bases fitting TRBD2. The V gene end was trimmed by 4 bases and the J gene end by 4 bases; junction bases not matched to a gene: 3. Per germline, CDR1 SGHTA and CDR2 FQGNSA. CDR3 length: 15 amino acids. This CDR3 is CASSSTSGSADTQYF. The CDR3 DNA is TGTGCCAGCAGCTCGACTAGCGGGAGCGCAGATACGCAGTATTTT.

This chain connects TRBV30 to TRBJ2-4; tentative D call: TRBD2 (7 bases). This CDR3 is 15 amino acids long. The V end was cut by 4 bases, the J end by 0 bases, with 13 bases between. In germline, CDR1 is GTSNPN, CDR2 SVGIG (reference sequence). CDR3: CAWTGGGVAKNIQYF. Written as DNA, the CDR3 is TGTGCCTGGACCGGAGGGGGGGTAGCCAAAAACATTCAGTACTTC. The variable domain in full, with the rest retrieved from reference TRBV30 and TRBJ2-4, is SQTIHQWPATLVQPVGSPLSLECTVEGTSNPNLYWYRQAAGRGLQLLFYSVGIGQISSEVPQNLSASRPQDRQFILSSKKLLLSDSGFYLCAWTGGGVAKNIQYFGAGTRLSVL.

The J gene is TRBJ2-3, the V gene TRBV24-1; 8 bases agree with TRBD2. The CDR3 has 15 residues. Germline V lookup: CDR1 KGHDR, CDR2 SFDVKD. The V gene end was trimmed by 7 bases and the J gene end by 4 bases; junction bases not matched to a gene: 9. CDR3 region: CATSPGGLEADTQYF. The CDR3 region has the DNA TGTGCCACCAGCCCTGGGGGACTAGAGGCAGATACGCAGTATTTT.

The chain couples TRBV21-1 to TRBJ2-1; the D call of TRBD2 is as the table states it, not checked on the DNA. TRBV21-1 is noted as a pseudogene. This CDR3 has 15 amino acids. The CDR3 loop is CASSKAEGGPCEQFF. In nucleotides, the CDR3 is TGTGCCAGCAGCAAAGCGGAGGGAGGGCCGTGCGAGCAGTTCTTC.

The chain is built from TRBV4-3 and TRBJ1-5; 8 bases fit TRBD1. The V gene's germline CDR1 is LGHNA and CDR2 YSLEER. CDR3 length: 16 residues. The ends lost 0 bases at V and 4 bases at J; junction bases unmatched: 5. In DNA form, the CDR3 reads TGCGCCAGCAGCCAAGATACGACAGGGGATAATCAGCCCCAGCATTTT. This translates into CASSQDTTGDNQPQHF.

The chain links TRBV9 to TRBJ2-3; 9 nucleotides align to TRBD1. The CDR3 extends over 16 amino acids. The ends lost 4 bases at V and 7 bases at J; junction bases unmatched: 13. Germline V gives CDR1 SGDLS, CDR2 YYNGEE. The CDR3 DNA reads as TGTGCCAGCAGCAAGGGACAGGGAGCCCTACTTAATACGCAGTATTTT. Protein product: CASSKGQGALLNTQYF.

CDR3 amino acids: CASREVMGSYEQYF. CDR3 DNA: TGTGCCAGCAGGGAGGTAATGGGCTCCTACGAGCAGTACTTC. The chain carries TRBV7-9 and TRBJ2-7, with D perhaps matching TRBD2 (5 bases). V was pared by 6 bases and J by 0 bases, with 12 bases between. The CDR3 length is 14 residues. The germline V gene has CDR1 SEHNR and CDR2 FQNEAQ (reference sequence).

This clone was found a few times. The V call is TRBV10-3, the J call TRBJ2-7, with D tentatively TRBD2 (6 bases). Trimming left V 4 bases short and J 6 bases short, with 13 bases between. Germline CDR1 reads ENHRY; CDR2 reads SYGVKD. The CDR3 spans 13 residues. The CDR3 bases are TGTGCCATCAGTGTGGGACTCTACGGCGAGCAGTACTTC. Translated: CAISVGLYGEQYF.

This sequence joins TRBV6-2 or TRBV6-3 and TRBJ1-2, with TRBD1 identical over 7 bases. The CDR3 has 13 residues. V trimming: 3 bases; J trimming: 7 bases; junction bases outside the gene matches: 5. Germline loops: CDR1 MNHEY, CDR2 SVGEGT. The CDR3 reads CASSYSQGSGYTF. The CDR3 DNA reads as TGTGCCAGCAGTTATTCACAGGGGAGTGGCTACACCTTC.

DNA for the CDR3: TGTGCCAGTAGTACCGGGACAACCTACTATGGCTACACCTTC. Its protein is CASSTGTTYYGYTF. V usage is TRBV19 and J usage is TRBJ1-2, with D possibly TRBD1 on 6 matching bases. The germline gives CDR1 LNHDA, CDR2 SQIVND (reference sequence). The CDR3 spans 14 residues. Trimming removed 4 bases at V and 3 bases at J, with 12 bases between. The full variable domain, rest sourced from reference TRBV19 and TRBJ1-2, is DGGITQSPKYLFRKEGQNVTLSCEQNLNHDAMYWYRQDPGQGLRLIYYSQIVNDFQKGDIAEGYSVSREKKESFPLTVTSAQKNPTAFYLCASSTGTTYYGYTFGSGTRLTVV.

The gene calls are TRBV7-2 and TRBJ2-6; 8 nucleotides line up with TRBD1. The CDR3 loop spans 18 amino acids. The germline V gene encodes CDR1 SGHTA and CDR2 FQGNSA. Trimming cost V 6 bases and J 1 base; bases outside gene matches: 11. CDR3: CASSLRPGQGSGANVLTF. The CDR3 nucleotides read TGTGCCAGCAGTCTCCGACCCGGACAGGGTTCTGGGGCCAACGTCCTGACTTTC.

The chain uses TRBV29-1 and TRBJ2-2; D perhaps matches TRBD1 (6 bases). The V end was cut by 3 bases, the J end by 1 base, with 9 bases between. The CDR3 is made up of 14 amino acids. CDR1 and CDR2 from the germline V gene are SQVTM and ANQGSEA. The CDR3 DNA sequence: TGCAGCGTTGAGAGGGGACAGAACACCGGGGAGCTGTTTTTT. Translated, it gives CSVERGQNTGELFF.

The chain uses TRBV18 and TRBJ2-7; 10 bases line up with TRBD1. V lost 9 bases to trimming and J lost 7 bases; unmatched junction nucleotides: 12. Germline CDR1 and CDR2: KGHSH and LQKENI. This CDR3 region has 14 residues. In nucleotides, the CDR3 is TGTGCCAGTGATCCGGGACAGGGGATGGGGGAGCAGTACTTC. It is translated as CASDPGQGMGEQYF.

V usage is TRBV5-8 and J usage is TRBJ2-1; tentative D call: TRBD2 (6 bases). This CDR3 region has 14 residues. The germline gives CDR1 SGHTS, CDR2 YDEGEE. The V end was cut by 7 bases, the J end by 3 bases, with 14 bases between. CDR3 nucleotide sequence: TGTGCCAGCTCCCTCGACGGGGGCTACAATGAGCAGTTCTTC. It yields the protein CASSLDGGYNEQFF.

The CDR3 here is CSVEDPGADYGYTF. The CDR3 nucleotides are TGCAGCGTTGAAGATCCAGGGGCGGACTATGGCTACACCTTC. The chain carries TRBV29-1 and TRBJ1-2, with TRBD1 as a possible D gene (6 bases). Germline V CDR1 and CDR2: SQVTM, ANQGSEA. V dropped 0 bases and J dropped 3 bases, with 11 bases sitting between them. This CDR3 has 14 residues.

V and J are TRBV30 and TRBJ2-7; D gene ambiguous. Trimming removed 3 bases at V and 0 bases at J, with 15 bases between. This CDR3 is 15 amino acids long. CDR1 and CDR2 (germline): GTSNPN, SVGIG (reference sequence). This CDR3 is CAWRCDVWSSYEQYF. The CDR3 DNA sequence: TGTGCCTGGAGGTGCGACGTGTGGAGCTCCTACGAGCAGTACTTC.

V usage is TRBV29-1 and J usage is TRBJ2-1; 11 nucleotides agree with TRBD1. After removal of 5 bases from V and 4 bases from J, the junction contained 4 bases not matched to a gene. The CDR3 runs 14 residues. Looked up from germline, CDR1 is SQVTM and CDR2 is ANQGSEA. This CDR3 is CSVRDRGRYNEQFF. In DNA form, the CDR3 reads TGCAGCGTTCGGGACAGGGGGAGATACAATGAGCAGTTCTTC.

The table lists this clone with a count of one. V gene TRBV5-1 combines with J gene TRBJ2-1; 7 bases align to TRBD2. The V gene's germline CDR1 is SGHRS and CDR2 YFSETQ. Unmatched junction bases numbered 14, after V lost 2 bases and J lost 15 bases. The CDR3 covers 14 residues. In DNA form, the CDR3 reads TGCGCCAGCAGCTTTTCCACGGCGGGAGATTATAGGTTCTTC. Amino acid sequence: CASSFSTAGDYRFF. Based on the CDR3 plus reference TRBV5-1 and TRBJ2-1, the full variable domain is KAGVTQTPRYLIKTRGQQVTLSCSPISGHRSVSWYQQTPGQGLQFLFEYFSETQRNKGNFPGRFSGRQFSNSRSEMNVSTLELGDSALYLCASSFSTAGDYRFFGPGTRLTVL.

V is TRBV3-1 (or the pseudogene TRBV3-2) and J is TRBJ2-1; 15 nucleotides match TRBD2. Germline CDR1 and CDR2: LGHDT and YNNKEL (reference sequence). Germline trimming cut 1 base from V and 13 bases from J; bases unmatched to any gene: 8. The CDR3 spans 16 residues. The CDR3 is CASSQGTSGRAGAQFF. Written as DNA, the CDR3 is TGTGCCAGCAGCCAAGGGACTAGCGGGAGGGCCGGAGCCCAGTTCTTC.